This T cell receptor beta chain was captured in a study of HIV-infected patients and healthy controls. TCRdb re-called the 5' RACE reads with MiXCR, one entry per CDR3 protein. This table holds 15,000 to 20,000 distinct CDR3 sequences, less than 20% found once. CDR1 LNHDA and CDR2 SQIVND come from the germline V gene (reference sequence). The CDR3 spans 13 residues. With 7 bases clipped from V and 6 bases from J, the junction kept 6 bases outside the gene matches. The table lists this clonotype with many counts. The clonotype was recovered from a human donor in good health. The sample consisted of CD8+ T cells from blood. This rearrangement joins TRBV19 to TRBJ1-2; the match to TRBD1 covers 9 bases. In DNA, the CDR3 is TGTGCCAGTAATACAGGGGGCAGTGATGGCTACACCTTC. It encodes CASNTGGSDGYTF.